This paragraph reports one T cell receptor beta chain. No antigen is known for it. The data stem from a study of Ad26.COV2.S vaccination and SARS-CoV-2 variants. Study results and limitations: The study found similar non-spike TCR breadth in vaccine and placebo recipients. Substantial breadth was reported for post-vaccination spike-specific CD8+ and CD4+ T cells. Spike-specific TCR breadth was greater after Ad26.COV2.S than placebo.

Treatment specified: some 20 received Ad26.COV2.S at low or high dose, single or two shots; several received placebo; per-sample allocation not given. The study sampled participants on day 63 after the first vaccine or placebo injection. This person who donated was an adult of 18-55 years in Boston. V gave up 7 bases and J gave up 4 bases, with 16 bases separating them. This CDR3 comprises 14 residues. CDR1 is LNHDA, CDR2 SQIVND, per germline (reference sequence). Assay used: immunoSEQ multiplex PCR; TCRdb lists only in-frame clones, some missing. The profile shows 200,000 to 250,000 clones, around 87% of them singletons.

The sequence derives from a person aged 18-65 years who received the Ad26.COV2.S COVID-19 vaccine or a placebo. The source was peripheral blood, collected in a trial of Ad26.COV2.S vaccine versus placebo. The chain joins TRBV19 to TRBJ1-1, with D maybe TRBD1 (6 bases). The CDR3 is CASTSQGRITEAFF. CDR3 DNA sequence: TGTGCCAGTACCTCACAGGGAAGGATCACTGAAGCTTTCTTT. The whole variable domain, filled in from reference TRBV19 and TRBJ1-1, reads DGGITQSPKYLFRKEGQNVTLSCEQNLNHDAMYWYRQDPGQGLRLIYYSQIVNDFQKGDIAEGYSVSREKKESFPLTVTSAQKNPTAFYLCASTSQGRITEAFFGQGTRLTVV.